The present TCR beta chain was sequenced within a study of cytomegalovirus exposure and HLA in healthy donors. The CDR3 contains 14 residues. With 6 bases removed from V and 9 bases from J, the gap between germline ends came to 18 bases. Germline V gene lookup returns CDR1 LGHNT and CDR2 FRNRAP. Whole-study findings and limits: Association with HLA alleles at 0.05 false discovery rate was found for roughly 17,000 TCR beta sequences in a later analysis. In a later analysis, across HLA loci, associated TCR counts were highest for DRB1, lowest for HLA-C. The study labeled under 200 TCR beta chains cytomegalovirus-associated.

To note about this clone: Its target is unknown.

PCR used 60 Vbeta primers and 13 Jbeta primers. Clones were read by immunoSEQ multiplex PCR, and TCRdb kept only the in-frame ones, dropping some. The sample includes about 130,000 clones, more than 70% of them seen just once. The chain has TRBV12-5 and TRBJ1-5; possible D gene TRBD1, 5 bases. The source is a man aged 45-65 years in good health and CMV-seropositive. The sequencing sample was made of PBMCs. CDR3 region: CASGEGSLSRPQHF. The DNA of the CDR3 is TGTGCTAGTGGGGAGGGGAGTTTGAGTCGGCCCCAGCATTTT.